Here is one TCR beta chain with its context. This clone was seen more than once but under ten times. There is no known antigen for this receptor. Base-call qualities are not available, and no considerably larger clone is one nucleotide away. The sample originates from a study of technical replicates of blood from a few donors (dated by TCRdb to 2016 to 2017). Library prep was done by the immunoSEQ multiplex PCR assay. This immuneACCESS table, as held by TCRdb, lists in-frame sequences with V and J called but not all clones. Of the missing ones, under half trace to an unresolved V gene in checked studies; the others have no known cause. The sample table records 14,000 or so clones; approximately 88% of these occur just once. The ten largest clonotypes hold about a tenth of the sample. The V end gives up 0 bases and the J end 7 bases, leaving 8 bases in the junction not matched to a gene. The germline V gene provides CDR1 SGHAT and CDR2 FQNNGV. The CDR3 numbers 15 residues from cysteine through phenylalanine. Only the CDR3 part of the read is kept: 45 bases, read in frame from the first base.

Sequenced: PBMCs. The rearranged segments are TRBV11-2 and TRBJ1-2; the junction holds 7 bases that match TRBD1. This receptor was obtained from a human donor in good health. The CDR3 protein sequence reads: CASSLDGDPGGGYTF. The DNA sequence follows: TGTGCCAGCAGCTTAGATGGTGATCCAGGGGGTGGCTACACCTTC. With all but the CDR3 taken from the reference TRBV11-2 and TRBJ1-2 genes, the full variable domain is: EAGVAQSPRYKIIEKRQSVAFWCNPISGHATLYWYQQILGQGPKLLIQFQNNGVVDDSQLPKDRFSAERLKGVDSTLKIQPAKLEDSAVYLCASSLDGDPGGGYTFGSGTRLTVV.